Below, 9 T cell receptor beta chains from the same sample are listed, as sequenced in a study of response to subunit inactivated influenza vaccine. TCRdb independently ran MiXCR on the RT-PCR reads; one entry per CDR3 protein. The sample consists of around 500,000 distinct CDR3 sequences, 10% to 11% of them appearing once. The specimen comprised PBMCs from blood, sampled about 40 days after vaccination. These receptors were obtained from a man aged 45-65 years who received an inactivated influenza vaccine.

This clonotype was seen only a few times. The chain uses TRBV27 and TRBJ2-1, with 10 bases that match TRBD1. The CDR3 loop spans 15 amino acids. CDR1 and CDR2 from the germline V gene are MNHEY and SMNVEV (reference sequence). Trimming cost V 4 bases and J 4 bases; bases outside gene matches: 4. CDR3 bases: TGTGCCAGCAGTTCGACAGGGGGCTTTTACAATGAGCAGTTCTTC. It codes for CASSSTGGFYNEQFF.

This clonotype has more than one count but fewer than ten. This chain links TRBV11-2 with TRBJ2-5, with 7 nucleotides matching TRBD2. V shed 8 bases and J 7 bases; nucleotides not matched to a gene: 4. From germline, CDR1 is SGHAT and CDR2 FQNNGV. The length of the CDR3 is 11 residues. CDR3 DNA: TGTGCCAGCGGGGGGGAAGTGACCCAGTACTTC. It specifies CASGGEVTQYF.

In its sample, this clonotype was seen a few times. The chain employs TRBV6-1 and TRBJ1-5; tentative D call: TRBD1 (6 bases). The V end lost 4 bases, the J end lost 4 bases, and 11 bases lay between the germline ends. Germline values: CDR1 MNHNS, CDR2 SASEGT. This CDR3 has 14 amino acids. In DNA form, the CDR3 reads TGTGCCAGCAGTGGGGAAACAGGGAATCAGCCCCAGCATTTT. Protein: CASSGETGNQPQHF.

This clonotype was detected a few times. The chain uses TRBV20-1 and TRBJ2-1; a weak D match, TRBD1 (6 bases). Germline CDR1 reads DFQATT; CDR2 reads SNEGSKA (reference sequence). Trimming took off 1 base at V and 6 bases at J, with 19 bases between the two ends. The CDR3 sequence is 16 residues long. The CDR3 bases are TGCAGTGCTAGAGGTTGGGGGCAGGGGAGTTTCAATGAGCAGTTCTTC. Translating it yields CSARGWGQGSFNEQFF.

The chain has TRBV12-3 or TRBV12-4 and TRBJ2-3; D is unclear. The CDR3 totals 15 residues. Between the trimmed V and J ends, which lost 3 bases and 1 base, there was a span of 11 bases. The CDR3 is CASSLGWSRTDTQYF. DNA of the CDR3: TGTGCCAGCAGTTTGGGATGGAGTCGCACAGATACGCAGTATTTT.

Turning to this clonotype: A junction end diverges from the germline sequence, so it may reflect a read error. The chain couples TRBV7-2 to TRBJ2-7; D might be TRBD2 (6 bases). The CDR3 length is 17 residues. Per the germline V gene, CDR1 is SGHTA and CDR2 is FQGNSA. The CDR3 region has the DNA TGTTCCAGCAGCTCCCCGACCATAGCGGTGATCTCCTACGAGCAGTACTTC. It yields the protein CSSSSPTIAVISYEQYF.

In this sample, this clonotype turned up many times. The V and J genes are TRBV28 and TRBJ2-2, with D unclear. Trimming pared 5 bases from V and 6 bases from J, leaving 19 bases between. The CDR3 is 16 residues long. CDR1 MDHEN and CDR2 SYDVKM come from the germline V gene. The CDR3: CASSPPPGSASGELFF. Here the CDR3 DNA reads TGTGCCAGCAGTCCCCCTCCGGGCAGTGCGTCCGGGGAGCTGTTTTTT.

This clonotype was counted between two and nine times. J is TRBJ2-1 and V is TRBV5-5; D gene ambiguous. Germline V gene sequence: CDR1 SGHKS, CDR2 YYEKEE (reference sequence). Between the trimmed V and J ends, which lost 0 bases and 8 bases, there was a span of 15 bases. This CDR3 comprises 15 residues. This CDR3 is CASSLDMGYVDEQFF. Here the CDR3 DNA reads TGTGCCAGCAGCTTGGATATGGGGTACGTGGATGAGCAGTTCTTC. Based on the CDR3 plus reference TRBV5-5 and TRBJ2-1, the full variable domain is DAGVTQSPTHLIKTRGQQVTLRCSPISGHKSVSWYQQVLGQGPQFIFQYYEKEERGRGNFPDRFSARQFPNYSSELNVNALLLGDSALYLCASSLDMGYVDEQFFGPGTRLTVL.

This clonotype came up many times. CDR3 region: CASSTDLSYEQYF. The CDR3 nucleotides are TGTGCCAGCAGTACCGACTTGTCCTACGAGCAGTACTTC. The rearrangement joins TRBV12-3 or TRBV12-4 to TRBJ2-7; no clear D. The CDR3 has 13 residues. V shed 5 bases and J shed 1 base, with 9 bases lying between them.